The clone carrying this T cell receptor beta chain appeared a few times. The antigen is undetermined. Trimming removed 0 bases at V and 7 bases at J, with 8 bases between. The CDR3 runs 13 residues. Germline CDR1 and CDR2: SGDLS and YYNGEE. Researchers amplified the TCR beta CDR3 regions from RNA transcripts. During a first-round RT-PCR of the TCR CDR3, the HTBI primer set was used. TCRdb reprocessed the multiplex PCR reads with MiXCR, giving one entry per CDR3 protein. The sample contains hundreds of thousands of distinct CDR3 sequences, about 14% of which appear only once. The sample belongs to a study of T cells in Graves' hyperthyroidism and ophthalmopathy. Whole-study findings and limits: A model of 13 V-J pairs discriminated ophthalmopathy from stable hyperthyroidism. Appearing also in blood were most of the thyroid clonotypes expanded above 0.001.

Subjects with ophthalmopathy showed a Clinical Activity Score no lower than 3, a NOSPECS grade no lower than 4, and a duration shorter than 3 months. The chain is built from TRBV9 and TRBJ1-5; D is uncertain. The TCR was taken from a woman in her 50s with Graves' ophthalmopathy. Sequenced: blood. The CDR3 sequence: CASSVDWAQPQHF. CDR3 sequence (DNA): TGTGCCAGCAGCGTAGATTGGGCGCAGCCCCAGCATTTT.